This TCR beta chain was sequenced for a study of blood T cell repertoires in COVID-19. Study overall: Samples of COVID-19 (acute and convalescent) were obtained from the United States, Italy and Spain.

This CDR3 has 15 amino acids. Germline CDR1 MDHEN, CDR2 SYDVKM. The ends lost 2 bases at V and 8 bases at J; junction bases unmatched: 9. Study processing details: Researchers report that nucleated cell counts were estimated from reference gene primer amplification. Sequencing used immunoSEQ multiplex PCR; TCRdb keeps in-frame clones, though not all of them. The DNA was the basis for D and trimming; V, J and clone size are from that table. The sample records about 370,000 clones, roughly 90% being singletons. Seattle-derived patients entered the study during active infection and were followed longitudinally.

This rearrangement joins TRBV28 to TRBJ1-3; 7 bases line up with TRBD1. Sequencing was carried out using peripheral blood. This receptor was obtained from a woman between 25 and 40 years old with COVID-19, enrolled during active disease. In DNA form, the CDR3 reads TGTGCCAGCAGTTTAGACGGACAGGCCCAGGACACCATATATTTT. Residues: CASSLDGQAQDTIYF.